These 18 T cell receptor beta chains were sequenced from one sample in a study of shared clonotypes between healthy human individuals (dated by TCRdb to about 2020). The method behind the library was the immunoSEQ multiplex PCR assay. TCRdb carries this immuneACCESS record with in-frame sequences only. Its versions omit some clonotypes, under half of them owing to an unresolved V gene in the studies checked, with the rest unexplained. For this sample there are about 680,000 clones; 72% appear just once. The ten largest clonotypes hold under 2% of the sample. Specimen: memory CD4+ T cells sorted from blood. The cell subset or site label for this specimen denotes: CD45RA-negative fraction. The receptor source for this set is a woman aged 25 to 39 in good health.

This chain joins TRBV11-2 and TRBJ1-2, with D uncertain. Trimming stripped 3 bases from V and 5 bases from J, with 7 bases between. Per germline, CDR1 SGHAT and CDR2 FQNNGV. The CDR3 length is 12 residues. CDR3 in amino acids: CASSFESYGYTF. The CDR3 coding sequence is TGTGCCAGCAGCTTCGAGTCTTATGGCTACACCTTC.

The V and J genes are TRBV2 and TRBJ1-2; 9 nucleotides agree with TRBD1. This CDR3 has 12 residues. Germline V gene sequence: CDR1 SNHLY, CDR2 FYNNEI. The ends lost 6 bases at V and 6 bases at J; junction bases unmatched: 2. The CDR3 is CASRGQGNGYTF. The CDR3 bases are TGTGCCAGCAGGGGACAGGGTAATGGCTACACCTTC.

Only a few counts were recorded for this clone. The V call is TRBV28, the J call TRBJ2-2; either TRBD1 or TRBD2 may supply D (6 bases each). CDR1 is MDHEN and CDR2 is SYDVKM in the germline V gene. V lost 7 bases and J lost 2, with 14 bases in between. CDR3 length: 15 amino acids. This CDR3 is CASKSGGENTGELFF. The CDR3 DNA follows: TGTGCCAGCAAGTCCGGGGGCGAAAACACCGGGGAGCTGTTTTTT.

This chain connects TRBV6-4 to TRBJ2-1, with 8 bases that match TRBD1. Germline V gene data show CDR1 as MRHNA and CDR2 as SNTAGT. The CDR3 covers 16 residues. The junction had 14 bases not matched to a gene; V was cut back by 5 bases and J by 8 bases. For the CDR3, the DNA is TGTGCCAGCAGTCAAAGCGGACAGGGCCCTGGCGATGAGCAGTTCTTC. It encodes CASSQSGQGPGDEQFF.

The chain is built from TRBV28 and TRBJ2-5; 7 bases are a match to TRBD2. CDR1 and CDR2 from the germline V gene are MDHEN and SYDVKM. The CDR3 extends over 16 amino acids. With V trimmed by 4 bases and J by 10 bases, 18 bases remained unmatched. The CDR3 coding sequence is TGTGCCAGCAGTTCGGGCGGGGGACTAAACCTTGGGAGCCAGTACTTC. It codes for CASSSGGGLNLGSQYF. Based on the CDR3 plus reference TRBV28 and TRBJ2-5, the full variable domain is DVKVTQSSRYLVKRTGEKVFLECVQDMDHENMFWYRQDPGLGLRLIYFSYDVKMKEKGDIPEGYSVSREKKERFSLILESASTNQTSMYLCASSSGGGLNLGSQYFGPGTRLLVL.

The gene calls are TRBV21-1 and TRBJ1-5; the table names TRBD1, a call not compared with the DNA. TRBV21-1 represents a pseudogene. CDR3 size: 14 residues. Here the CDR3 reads CASSKVGSNQPQHF. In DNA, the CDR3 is TGTGCCAGCAGCAAAGTGGGCTCAAATCAGCCCCAGCATTTT.

CDR3 nucleotides: TGCGCCAGCAGCTTGCTGGACAGAAACACCGGGGAGCTGTTTTTT. It translates to CASSLLDRNTGELFF. V is TRBV5-1 and J is TRBJ2-2; maybe TRBD1 (6 bases). V shed 1 base and J shed 2 bases, with 9 bases lying between them. Germline V lookup: CDR1 SGHRS, CDR2 YFSETQ. The CDR3 sequence is 15 residues long.

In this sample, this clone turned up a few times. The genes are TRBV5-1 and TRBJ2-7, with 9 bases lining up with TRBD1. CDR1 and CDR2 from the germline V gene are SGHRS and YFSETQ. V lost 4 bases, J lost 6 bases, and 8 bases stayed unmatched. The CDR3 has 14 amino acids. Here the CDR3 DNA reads TGCGCCAGCAGCCCCGTCGGGACAGGGTTCGAGCAGTACTTC. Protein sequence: CASSPVGTGFEQYF.

This chain's CDR3 is CASRGLASHTDTQYF. The CDR3 DNA reads as TGTGCCAGCAGAGGACTAGCGTCCCACACAGATACGCAGTATTTT. J is TRBJ2-3 and V is TRBV2, with 9 bases fitting TRBD2. CDR1 is SNHLY, CDR2 FYNNEI, per germline. The CDR3 is 15 residues long. Trimming cost V 6 bases and J 2 bases; bases outside gene matches: 6.

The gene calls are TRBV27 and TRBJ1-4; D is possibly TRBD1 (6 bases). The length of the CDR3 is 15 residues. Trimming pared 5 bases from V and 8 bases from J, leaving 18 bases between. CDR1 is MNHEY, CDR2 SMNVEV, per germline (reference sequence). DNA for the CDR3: TGTGCCAGCAGTCCCTCCCAGGGGCGATGGGAAAAACTGTTTTTT. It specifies CASSPSQGRWEKLFF.

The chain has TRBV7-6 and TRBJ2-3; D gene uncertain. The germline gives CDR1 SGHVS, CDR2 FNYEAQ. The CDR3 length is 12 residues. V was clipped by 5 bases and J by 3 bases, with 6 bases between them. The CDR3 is CASSTSTDTQYF. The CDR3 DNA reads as TGTGCCAGCAGCACCAGTACAGATACGCAGTATTTT.

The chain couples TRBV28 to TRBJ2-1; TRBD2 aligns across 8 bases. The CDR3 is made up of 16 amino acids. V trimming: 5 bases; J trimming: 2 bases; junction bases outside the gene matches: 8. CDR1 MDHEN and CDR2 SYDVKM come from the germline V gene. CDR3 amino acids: CASSPQGSGTYNEQFF. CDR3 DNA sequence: TGTGCCAGCAGTCCACAAGGTAGCGGGACCTACAATGAGCAGTTCTTC.

The CDR3 protein is CASRLRGGAAGELFF. CDR3 nucleotides: TGTGCCAGTAGGTTACGCGGGGGCGCCGCCGGGGAGCTGTTTTTT. V and J are TRBV19 and TRBJ2-2; D is perhaps TRBD2 (7 bases). The V and J ends lost 6 bases and 6 bases respectively, with 17 bases between them. The CDR3 covers 15 residues. From germline, CDR1 is LNHDA and CDR2 SQIVND (reference sequence).

Written as DNA, the CDR3 is TGTGCCACCAGCAGAGAAGTCTCGTCCCAAGAGACCCAGTACTTC. Protein sequence: CATSREVSSQETQYF. The chain is built from TRBV15 and TRBJ2-5; D call uncertain. The germline V and J ends were trimmed by 0 bases and 1 base, with 9 bases remaining between them. Germline-derived CDR1 and CDR2 are LNHNV and YYDKDF (reference sequence). This CDR3 region has 15 residues. Full variable domain (outside the CDR3, taken from reference TRBV15 and TRBJ2-5): DAMVIQNPRYQVTQFGKPVTLSCSQTLNHNVMYWYQQKSSQAPKLLFHYYDKDFNNEADTPDNFQSRRPNTSFCFLDIRSPGLGDTAMYLCATSREVSSQETQYFGPGTRLLVL.

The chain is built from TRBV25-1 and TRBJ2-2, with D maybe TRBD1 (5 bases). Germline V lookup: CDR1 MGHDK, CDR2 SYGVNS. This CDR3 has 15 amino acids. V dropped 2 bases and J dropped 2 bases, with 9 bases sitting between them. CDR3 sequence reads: CASSERDSNTGELFF. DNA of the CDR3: TGTGCCAGCAGTGAACGAGACAGCAACACCGGGGAGCTGTTTTTT.

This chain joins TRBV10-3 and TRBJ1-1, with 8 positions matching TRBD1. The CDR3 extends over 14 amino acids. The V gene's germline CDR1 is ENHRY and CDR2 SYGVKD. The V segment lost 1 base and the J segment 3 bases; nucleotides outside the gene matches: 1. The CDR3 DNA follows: TGTGCCATCAGTGAGTTGGGACAGGACACTGAAGCTTTCTTT. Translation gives CAISELGQDTEAFF.

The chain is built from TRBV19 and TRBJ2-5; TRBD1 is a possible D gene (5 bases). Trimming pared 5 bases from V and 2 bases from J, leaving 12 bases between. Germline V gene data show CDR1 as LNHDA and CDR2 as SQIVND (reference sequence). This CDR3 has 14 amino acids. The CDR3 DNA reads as TGTGCCAGTAGTCAGACAGACTCTCAAGAGACCCAGTACTTC. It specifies CASSQTDSQETQYF.

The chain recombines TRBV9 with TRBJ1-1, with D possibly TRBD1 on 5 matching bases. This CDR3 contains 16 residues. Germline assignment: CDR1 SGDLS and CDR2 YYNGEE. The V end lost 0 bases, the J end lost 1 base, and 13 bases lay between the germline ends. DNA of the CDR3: TGTGCCAGCAGCGTAGCTCTTGAGGGGAGGAACACTGAAGCTTTCTTT. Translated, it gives CASSVALEGRNTEAFF.